Below are 25 T cell receptor beta chains sequenced from a single sample in a study of blood T cell repertoires in COVID-19. Sequenced by immunoSEQ multiplex PCR; TCRdb stores in-frame clones only, minus some. The sample holds 30,000 to 40,000 clones, approximately 90% seen once. The sample consisted of peripheral blood. These receptor sequences come from a middle-aged man with active COVID-19.

The chain uses TRBV6-5 and TRBJ2-5; tentatively, D is TRBD1 (6 bases). Germline-derived CDR1 and CDR2 are MNHEY and SVGAGI. V gave up 2 bases and J gave up 4 bases, with 17 bases separating them. The CDR3 spans 16 residues. CDR3 residues: CASSYTPQGSRETQYF. In DNA form, the CDR3 reads TGTGCCAGCAGTTACACACCACAGGGTAGTAGAGAGACCCAGTACTTC.

The chain carries TRBV14 and TRBJ2-1; TRBD1 aligns across 7 bases. CDR1 and CDR2 (germline): SGHDN, FVKESK. The CDR3 is made up of 16 amino acids. With 3 bases clipped from V and 7 bases from J, the junction kept 12 bases outside the gene matches. This chain's CDR3 is CASSQSRTGATNEQFF. CDR3 DNA sequence: TGTGCCAGCAGCCAGTCCCGGACAGGAGCTACGAATGAGCAGTTCTTC. Using reference TRBV14 and TRBJ2-1 for the parts outside the CDR3, the full variable domain is EAGVTQFPSHSVIEKGQTVTLRCDPISGHDNLYWYRRVMGKEIKFLLHFVKESKQDESGMPNNRFLAERTGGTYSTLKVQPAELEDSGVYFCASSQSRTGATNEQFFGPGTRLTVL.

The chain is built from TRBV2 and TRBJ1-2; D might be TRBD1 (6 bases). The germline V and J ends were trimmed by 4 bases and 8 bases, with 8 bases remaining between them. This CDR3 is 11 amino acids long. The V gene's germline CDR1 is SNHLY and CDR2 FYNNEI. Here the CDR3 reads CASSAGVGYTF. Here the CDR3 DNA reads TGTGCCAGCAGTGCAGGGGTAGGCTACACCTTC.

J is TRBJ2-1 and V is TRBV3-1 (or the pseudogene TRBV3-2), with D hard to call. V shed 4 bases and J shed 8 bases, with 9 bases lying between them. Germline V gene lookup returns CDR1 LGHDT and CDR2 YNNKEL (reference sequence). CDR3 length: 12 amino acids. The CDR3 nucleotides read TGTGCCAGCAGCCTCCACCCGGATGAGCAGTTCTTC. It specifies CASSLHPDEQFF.

J is TRBJ2-5 and V is TRBV10-2; D gene unclear. Germline loops: CDR1 WSHSY, CDR2 SAAADI. The CDR3 is made up of 13 amino acids. Trimming left V 2 bases short and J 5 bases short, with 9 bases between. The CDR3 sequence is CASSEGPQETQYF. Written as DNA, the CDR3 is TGCGCCAGCAGTGAGGGCCCCCAGGAGACCCAGTACTTC.

In its sample, this clone was seen once. The CDR3 nucleotides are TGCAGTGCTAGTTTATCAGGACAGGGGGCAGCTTTCTTT. Translating it yields CSASLSGQGAAFF. The V gene is TRBV20-1, the J gene TRBJ1-1; 11 bases align to TRBD1. This CDR3 has 13 residues. The V gene end was trimmed by 3 bases and the J gene end by 10 bases; junction bases not matched to a gene: 7. Germline V CDR1 and CDR2: DFQATT, SNEGSKA (reference sequence).

The genes are TRBV15 and TRBJ1-2, with D possibly TRBD1 on 5 matching bases. The CDR3 totals 14 residues. The germline gives CDR1 LNHNV, CDR2 YYDKDF (reference sequence). V shed 1 base and J shed 3 bases, with 9 bases lying between them. The chain's CDR3 is CATSRGVGDYGYTF. The CDR3 bases are TGTGCCACCAGCAGAGGGGTAGGGGACTATGGCTACACCTTC.

The CDR3 reads CASSDLASGSTDTQYF. The DNA of the CDR3 is TGCGCCAGCAGTGATTTGGCTAGCGGAAGCACAGATACGCAGTATTTT. The rearrangement uses TRBV10-1 and TRBJ2-3, with 7 bases that match TRBD2. The V gene end was trimmed by 3 bases and the J gene end by 0 bases; junction bases not matched to a gene: 6. The CDR3 loop spans 16 amino acids. Germline V gives CDR1 WNHNN, CDR2 SYGVQD (reference sequence).

The chain joins TRBV4-3 to TRBJ2-1, with a tentative D call TRBD2 (5 bases). Trimming left V 3 bases short and J 5 bases short, with 17 bases between. Germline-derived CDR1 and CDR2 are LGHNA and YSLEER. The CDR3 spans 16 residues. The CDR3 loop reads CASSQHPYGEDNEQFF. CDR3 nucleotides: TGCGCCAGCAGCCAGCACCCTTACGGGGAAGACAATGAGCAGTTCTTC.

CDR3 in DNA: TGTGCCAGCAGCTATCGGGGAGATACGCAGTATTTT. It translates to CASSYRGDTQYF. The V gene is TRBV27, the J gene TRBJ2-3, with D possibly matching TRBD2 (5 bases). The CDR3 has 12 residues. V was cut by 6 bases and J by 5 bases, with 9 bases left in between. CDR1 and CDR2 (germline): MNHEY, SMNVEV (reference sequence).

The V gene is TRBV27, the J gene TRBJ2-5, with 7 bases fitting TRBD1. The germline CDR1 and CDR2 sequences are MNHEY and SMNVEV (reference sequence). With 5 bases clipped from V and 5 bases from J, the junction kept 8 bases outside the gene matches. The CDR3 loop spans 14 amino acids. The CDR3 nucleotides are TGTGCCAGCAGTCCGACAGGGTATTGGGAGACCCAGTACTTC. This encodes CASSPTGYWETQYF.

The chain links TRBV3-1 (or the pseudogene TRBV3-2) to TRBJ1-2, with 8 bases aligning to TRBD1. In germline, CDR1 is LGHDT, CDR2 YNNKEL (reference sequence). CDR3 length: 13 residues. The V and J ends lost 3 bases and 6 bases, in that order; junction bases with no gene match: 3. The CDR3 nucleotides are TGTGCCAGCAGCCAGAGGACAGGGAATGGCTACACCTTC. It encodes CASSQRTGNGYTF.

The chain combines TRBV19 with TRBJ1-1; maybe TRBD1 (6 bases). The CDR3 length is 13 residues. With 7 bases removed from V and 1 base from J, the gap between germline ends came to 10 bases. Germline V CDR1 and CDR2: LNHDA, SQIVND (reference sequence). DNA for the CDR3: TGTGCCAGTAAGACACAGGGGAACACTGAAGCTTTCTTT. It codes for CASKTQGNTEAFF.

The V gene is TRBV11-1, the J gene TRBJ2-2, with 10 bases identical to TRBD2. The J segment lost 2 bases and the V segment lost 5 bases, leaving 5 bases of the junction unmatched. Germline CDR1 SGHAT, CDR2 FQDESV (reference sequence). CDR3 size: 16 residues. The CDR3 DNA reads TGTGCCAGCAGCCGAGGACTAGCGGAAAACACCGGGGAGCTGTTTTTT. It translates to CASSRGLAENTGELFF.

The gene calls are TRBV27 and TRBJ1-1; D unresolved. CDR1 is MNHEY, CDR2 SMNVEV, per germline (reference sequence). Trimming pared 5 bases from V and 8 bases from J, leaving 15 bases between. The CDR3 spans 13 residues. The CDR3 here is CASSRVTASEAFF. The DNA for the CDR3 is TGTGCCAGCAGTCGGGTAACCGCGTCAGAAGCTTTCTTT.

The V and J genes are TRBV7-2 and TRBJ2-7; 8 bases fit TRBD2. Germline values: CDR1 SGHTA, CDR2 FQGNSA. Trimming removed 4 bases from V and 1 base from J; junction bases left unmatched: 6. CDR3 size: 15 residues. CDR3 bases: TGTGCCAGCAGCTCGGCGGGGGGCCGTTCCTACGAGCAGTACTTC. Its translation is CASSSAGGRSYEQYF.

This chain uses TRBV2 with TRBJ2-7; maybe TRBD2 (5 bases). Trimming pared 5 bases from V and 5 bases from J, leaving 19 bases between. The CDR3 runs 15 residues. CDR1 and CDR2 from the germline V gene are SNHLY and FYNNEI. This chain's CDR3 is CASSKEALQRDEQYF. In DNA form, the CDR3 reads TGTGCCAGCAGTAAGGAGGCATTACAAAGGGACGAGCAGTACTTC.

V and J are TRBV7-3 and TRBJ2-3; 12 bases line up with TRBD1. Germline values: CDR1 SGHTA, CDR2 FQGTGA. Germline trimming cut 5 bases from V and 5 bases from J; bases unmatched to any gene: 14. The CDR3 has 18 amino acids. In DNA form, the CDR3 reads TGTGCCAGCAGCCCTCTGCCGGGACAGGGGGCCCCCGGAGATACGCAGTATTTT. Translated, it gives CASSPLPGQGAPGDTQYF.

The gene calls are TRBV5-1 and TRBJ2-5, with TRBD2 matching over 9 bases. The CDR3 is made up of 16 amino acids. V lost 1 base to trimming and J lost 5 bases; unmatched junction nucleotides: 9. The germline gives CDR1 SGHRS, CDR2 YFSETQ. The CDR3 loop reads CASSLTSAGGGETQYF. In nucleotides, the CDR3 is TGCGCCAGCAGCTTGACCTCAGCGGGAGGCGGCGAGACCCAGTACTTC.

V and J are TRBV15 and TRBJ2-1; D unclear. The germline V gene encodes CDR1 LNHNV and CDR2 YYDKDF (reference sequence). The CDR3 contains 19 residues. The V end was cut by 0 bases, the J end by 0 bases, with 18 bases between. The CDR3 sequence is CATSRDRRHAVNSYNEQFF. The DNA of the CDR3 is TGTGCCACCAGCAGAGACCGCAGACACGCCGTCAACTCCTACAATGAGCAGTTCTTC.

V gene TRBV11-3 combines with J gene TRBJ1-1; no reliable D call. Between the trimmed V and J ends, which lost 1 base and 3 bases, there was a span of 9 bases. The CDR3 is 14 residues long. CDR1 SGHNT and CDR2 YENEEA come from the germline V gene. CDR3 loop: CASSLVRDYTEAFF. The CDR3 coding sequence is TGTGCCAGCAGCTTAGTCCGGGATTACACTGAAGCTTTCTTT.

This clone was recorded once. This chain joins TRBV4-1 and TRBJ1-1, with TRBD1 matching 7 bases. CDR3 length equals 14 residues. With 1 base clipped from V and 10 bases from J, the junction kept 9 bases outside the gene matches. Per the germline V gene, CDR1 is MGHRA and CDR2 is YSYEKL. The CDR3 protein is CASSQGEGGELAFF. CDR3 nucleotides: TGCGCCAGCAGCCAAGGGGAAGGGGGCGAGTTAGCTTTCTTT.

This clone was observed once. The chain uses TRBV5-5 and TRBJ2-3; a possible D gene is TRBD1 (5 bases). The CDR3 consists of 13 residues. CDR1 and CDR2 (germline): SGHKS, YYEKEE (reference sequence). The ends were cut back, 4 bases at V and 5 bases at J, with 11 bases in the middle. CDR3 region: CASSPAGLDTQYF. The CDR3 coding sequence is TGTGCCAGCAGCCCAGCAGGGCTAGATACGCAGTATTTT.

By frequency in the sample, this clone is medium-sized. The chain uses TRBV7-9 and TRBJ1-1; no definite D call. Trimming cost V 2 bases and J 2 bases, with 15 bases left between them. Germline CDR1 is SEHNR and CDR2 is FQNEAQ (reference sequence). This CDR3 spans 16 amino acids. This CDR3 reads CASSLYGSPGNTEAFF. The DNA of the CDR3 is TGTGCCAGCAGCTTATATGGGTCCCCGGGTAACACTGAAGCTTTCTTT.

The rearrangement joins TRBV10-2 to TRBJ2-7, with D maybe TRBD1 (5 bases). The CDR3 has 15 residues. V was shortened by 6 bases and J by 6 bases, with 21 bases between the two germline ends. In germline, CDR1 is WSHSY, CDR2 SAAADI. CDR3 nucleotide sequence: TGCGCCAGCAGAACCCAGGGAATAGGGCTCCCCGAGCAGTACTTC. This encodes CASRTQGIGLPEQYF.